Below are 2 T cell receptor beta chains sequenced from a single sample in a study of blood T cells in healthy people across ages (dated by TCRdb to the mid-2010s). Libraries were constructed by 5' RACE. A second PCR of roughly 7 to 11 cycles was performed with a sample-barcoded 5' primer and a J-beta primer mix. The raw public reads went through TCRdb reprocessing: fastp at Q25, MiXCR clone calling, in-frame beta chains kept. A single entry per CDR3 protein holds the most common genes and DNA from its merged rows. This sample gives fewer than 2,000,000 distinct CDR3 sequences in total; about two fifths of them show up just once. Under 25% of the sample is taken by the ten largest. Source material: blood. The origin of the receptors is a human donor in good health.

The J gene is TRBJ2-1, the V gene TRBV7-9; possible D gene TRBD1, 6 bases. Germline lookup yields CDR1 SEHNR and CDR2 FQNEAQ (reference sequence). The CDR3 totals 14 residues. V lost 3 bases, J lost 2 bases, and 8 bases lay in between. The CDR3 is CASSLGHPYNEQFF. CDR3 coding DNA: TGTGCCAGCAGCTTGGGACACCCCTACAATGAGCAGTTCTTC. Full variable domain (missing parts from reference TRBV7-9 and TRBJ2-1): DTGVSQNPRHKITKRGQNVTFRCDPISEHNRLYWYRQTLGQGPEFLTYFQNEAQLEKSRLLSDRFSAERPKGSFSTLEIQRTEQGDSAMYLCASSLGHPYNEQFFGPGTRLTVL.

V is TRBV4-2 and J is TRBJ1-4, with TRBD1 matching over 7 bases. This CDR3 is 19 amino acids long. The V segment lost 0 bases and the J segment 5 bases; nucleotides outside the gene matches: 15. Germline V gene sequence: CDR1 LGHNA, CDR2 YNFKEQ. The DNA of the CDR3 is TGTGCCAGCAGCCAAGATGAGGGGACAGAAGAACAACAGAATGAAAAACTGTTTTTT. Protein product: CASSQDEGTEEQQNEKLFF.